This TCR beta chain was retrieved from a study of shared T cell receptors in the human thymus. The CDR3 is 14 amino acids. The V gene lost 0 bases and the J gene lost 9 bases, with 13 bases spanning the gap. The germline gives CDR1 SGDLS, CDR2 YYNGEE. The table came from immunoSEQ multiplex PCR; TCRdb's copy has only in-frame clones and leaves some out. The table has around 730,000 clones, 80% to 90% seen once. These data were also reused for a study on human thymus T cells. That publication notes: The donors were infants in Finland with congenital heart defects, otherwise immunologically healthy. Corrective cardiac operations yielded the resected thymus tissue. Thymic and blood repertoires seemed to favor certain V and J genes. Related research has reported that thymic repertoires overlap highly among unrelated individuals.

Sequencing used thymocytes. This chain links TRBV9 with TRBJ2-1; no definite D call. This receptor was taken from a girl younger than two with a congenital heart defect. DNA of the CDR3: TGTGCCAGCAGCGTAGAAGTCAACCTCAGTGAGCAGTTCTTC. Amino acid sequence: CASSVEVNLSEQFF.